This TCR beta chain was identified during a study of T cells in Graves' hyperthyroidism and ophthalmopathy. In this sample, this clonotype turned up many times. The CDR3 covers 12 residues. The germline V and J ends were trimmed by 6 bases and 7 bases, with 7 bases remaining between them. CDR1 and CDR2 (germline): MNHEY, SVGEGT. What was amplified from RNA transcripts were TCR beta CDR3 regions. TCR CDR3 regions were first amplified by RT-PCR with HTBI primers. TCRdb recomputed calls from the multiplex PCR reads with MiXCR, one row per CDR3 protein. The sample lists approximately 370,000 distinct CDR3 sequences; roughly 17% were seen once.

Sequencing input: blood. The source is a woman aged 30 to 39 with Graves' hyperthyroidism that later progressed to Graves' ophthalmopathy. The chain couples TRBV6-2 or TRBV6-3 to TRBJ1-6, with D unclear. The DNA of the CDR3 is TGTGCCAGCAGCTATGGGAATTCACCCCTCCACTTT. It encodes CASSYGNSPLHF.